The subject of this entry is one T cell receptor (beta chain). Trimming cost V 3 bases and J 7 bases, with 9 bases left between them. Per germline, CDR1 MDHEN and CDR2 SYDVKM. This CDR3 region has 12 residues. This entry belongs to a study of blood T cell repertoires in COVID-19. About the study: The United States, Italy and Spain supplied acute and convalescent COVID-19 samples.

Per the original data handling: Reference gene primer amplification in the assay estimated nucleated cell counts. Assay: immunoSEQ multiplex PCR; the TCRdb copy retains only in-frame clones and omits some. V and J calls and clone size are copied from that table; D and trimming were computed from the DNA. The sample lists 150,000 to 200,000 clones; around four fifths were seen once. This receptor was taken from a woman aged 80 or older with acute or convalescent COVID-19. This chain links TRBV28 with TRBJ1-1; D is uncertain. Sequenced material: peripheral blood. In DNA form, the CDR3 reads TGTGCCAGCAGTTTTCCCCGGGTTGAAGCTTTCTTT. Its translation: CASSFPRVEAFF. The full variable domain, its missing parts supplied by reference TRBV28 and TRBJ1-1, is DVKVTQSSRYLVKRTGEKVFLECVQDMDHENMFWYRQDPGLGLRLIYFSYDVKMKEKGDIPEGYSVSREKKERFSLILESASTNQTSMYLCASSFPRVEAFFGQGTRLTVV.